This TCR beta chain was captured by sequencing in a study of blood T cell repertoires in COVID-19. Study-level background: Samples came from the United States, Italy and Spain, spanning acute and convalescent COVID-19. PBMCs, B-cell-depleted T cells, or T cells provided the cDNA or gDNA that made up the material.

Germline V CDR1 and CDR2: SGHRS, YFSETQ. The CDR3 extends over 16 amino acids. V shed 2 bases and J shed 4 bases, with 15 bases lying between them. In the original processing: Amplified reference gene primers provided the basis for estimating nucleated cell counts. Measured with immunoSEQ multiplex PCR; TCRdb has only the in-frame clones, and not every one. The V and J calls and the clone size are those of that table, but D and trimming were determined from the DNA. There are roughly 150,000 clones in the sample; around 80% occur only once, and roughly 9.6% lies in the top ten. The clonotype comes from a man aged 55 to 69 with active or convalescent COVID-19. The rearrangement joins TRBV5-1 to TRBJ2-2; possibly TRBD1 for D (5 bases). Sequencing used peripheral blood. The CDR3 DNA follows: TGCGCCAGCAGCTTTCAAGGGGCGGAAACCACCGGGGAGCTGTTTTTT. It is translated as CASSFQGAETTGELFF.